What follows describes a single TCR beta chain. Antigen specificity is unknown. Clones were read by immunoSEQ multiplex PCR, and TCRdb kept only the in-frame ones, dropping some. Among under 35,000 clones listed, about 70% were seen once. Alongside CTLA-4 blockade with ipilimumab, patients with chemo-refractory metastatic non-small-cell lung cancer received focal radiation. This specimen belongs to a study of radiotherapy plus CTLA-4 blockade in lung cancer. Study-level points and caveats: Strongest reported response predictors: early blood clone changes and post-radiation interferon-beta. Radiotherapy with ipilimumab was followed by blood expansion of tumor-derived clones.

The sample in question was peripheral blood, obtained from a patient treated with radiotherapy plus ipilimumab. The receptor's source is a human donor with non-small cell lung cancer whose response to radiotherapy plus ipilimumab could not be evaluated.

CDR3 loop: CASRSAGTGHYEQYF. Here the CDR3 DNA reads TGTGCCAGCAGATCCGCCGGGACAGGGCACTACGAGCAGTACTTC. This chain links TRBV6-1 with TRBJ2-7; 9 positions agree with TRBD1. Trimming cost V 6 bases and J 3 bases; bases outside gene matches: 9. The CDR3 length is 15 residues. CDR1 and CDR2 from the germline V gene are MNHNS and SASEGT.